The 30 T cell receptor beta chains listed next were all sequenced from one sample in a study of blood T cell repertoires in COVID-19. The method was immunoSEQ multiplex PCR; TCRdb's version includes in-frame clones alone and lacks a portion of them. The repertoire holds hundreds of thousands of clones, with roughly 88% as singletons. The sample comprised peripheral blood. Receptors were obtained from a man aged 80 or over with acute or convalescent COVID-19.

The chain has TRBV6-5 and TRBJ1-1, with D perhaps TRBD1 (6 bases). V was clipped by 6 bases and J by 6 bases, with 8 bases between them. Germline values: CDR1 MNHEY, CDR2 SVGAGI. The CDR3 contains 11 residues. In DNA, the CDR3 is TGTGCCAGCAGCAGGGGCTCTGAAGCTTTCTTT. This sequence encodes CASSRGSEAFF.

V gene TRBV6-5 combines with J gene TRBJ1-4, with D perhaps TRBD1 (5 bases). Trimming left V 7 bases short and J 0 bases short, with 9 bases between. This CDR3 spans 14 amino acids. Germline CDR1 MNHEY, CDR2 SVGAGI. The CDR3 coding sequence is TGTGCCAGCAAGCAGGGTGCAACTAATGAAAAACTGTTTTTT. This codes for CASKQGATNEKLFF.

The chain links TRBV7-2 to TRBJ1-1, with TRBD1 matching over 7 bases. CDR3 length: 13 residues. Germline V CDR1 and CDR2: SGHTA, FQGNSA. V lost 3 bases to trimming and J lost 7 bases; unmatched junction nucleotides: 5. CDR3: CASSFGTGDEAFF. For the CDR3, the DNA is TGTGCCAGCAGCTTTGGTACAGGGGATGAAGCTTTCTTT.

The chain joins TRBV9 to TRBJ2-7; 9 bases agree with TRBD1. Germline V gene data show CDR1 as SGDLS and CDR2 as YYNGEE. J gave up 2 bases and V 0 bases, and 3 bases lay outside the gene matches. This CDR3 has 15 amino acids. This chain's CDR3 is CASSVGTGAAYEQYF. CDR3 sequence (DNA): TGTGCCAGCAGCGTAGGGACAGGGGCCGCCTACGAGCAGTACTTC.

The chain couples TRBV5-1 to TRBJ2-2; D is perhaps TRBD1 (6 bases). The V end was cut by 0 bases, the J end by 3 bases, with 9 bases between. Germline V gives CDR1 SGHRS, CDR2 YFSETQ. This CDR3 comprises 15 residues. CDR3 nucleotides: TGCGCCAGCAGCTTGGGGACAGCTGACACCGGGGAGCTGTTTTTT. It codes for CASSLGTADTGELFF.

The chain links TRBV9 to TRBJ2-1, with 7 bases aligning to TRBD2. J was trimmed by 8 bases and V by 3 bases; bases with no gene match: 8. This CDR3 spans 14 amino acids. Germline lookup yields CDR1 SGDLS and CDR2 YYNGEE. Here the CDR3 reads CASSGGGRVDEQFF. CDR3 nucleotides: TGTGCCAGCAGCGGCGGGGGAAGGGTGGATGAGCAGTTCTTC.

This chain uses TRBV3-1 (or the pseudogene TRBV3-2) with TRBJ2-7, with a possible D match to TRBD1 (5 bases). V lost 1 base and J lost 2, with 12 bases in between. The CDR3 runs to 15 residues. Germline V CDR1 and CDR2: LGHDT, YNNKEL (reference sequence). CDR3 DNA: TGTGCCAGCAGCCAAGTACAGGCTTATCCCTACGAGCAGTACTTC. It specifies CASSQVQAYPYEQYF.

The V call is TRBV27, the J call TRBJ2-7; 9 positions agree with TRBD1. The CDR3 consists of 18 residues. Germline lookup yields CDR1 MNHEY and CDR2 SMNVEV (reference sequence). The ends lost 5 bases at V and 2 bases at J; junction bases unmatched: 16. The CDR3 sequence: CASSINPYDRGKPYEQYF. The CDR3 DNA sequence: TGTGCCAGCAGTATCAACCCCTACGACAGGGGGAAACCCTACGAGCAGTACTTC.

This clone turned up a few times. Other DNA sequences of this sample code for an identical CDR3. The chain carries TRBV6-5 and TRBJ1-1; a possible D gene is TRBD1 (5 bases). Germline values: CDR1 MNHEY, CDR2 SVGAGI. The ends were cut back, 5 bases at V and 7 bases at J, with 8 bases in the middle. The CDR3 totals 11 residues. Here the CDR3 reads CASSRQGEAFF. As DNA, the CDR3 is TGTGCCAGCAGTCGGCAGGGTGAAGCTTTCTTT.

The chain uses TRBV27 and TRBJ2-7; a possible D gene is TRBD1 (5 bases). Trimming stripped 1 base from V and 5 bases from J, with 12 bases between. The CDR3 has 14 residues. Germline values: CDR1 MNHEY, CDR2 SMNVEV (reference sequence). The CDR3 sequence is CASSLFRPGHEQYF. The CDR3 DNA sequence: TGTGCCAGCAGTTTATTTCGGCCAGGGCACGAGCAGTACTTC.

The gene calls are TRBV7-8 and TRBJ2-1; 8 bases map to TRBD2. The V and J ends lost 2 bases and 7 bases, in that order; junction bases with no gene match: 10. Germline lookup yields CDR1 SGHVS and CDR2 FQNEAQ. This CDR3 spans 16 amino acids. CDR3 in amino acids: CASSLIRGGHDNEQFF. The DNA of the CDR3 is TGTGCCAGCAGCTTAATCCGGGGGGGGCATGATAATGAGCAGTTCTTC.

The J gene is TRBJ2-1, the V gene TRBV11-2; 8 nucleotides line up with TRBD2. The CDR3 is made up of 16 amino acids. Germline trimming cut 5 bases from V and 3 bases from J; bases unmatched to any gene: 9. The germline V gene has CDR1 SGHAT and CDR2 FQNNGV. CDR3 bases: TGTGCCAGCAGCACAGCAGCGGGAGTCGGCTACAATGAGCAGTTCTTC. Translation: CASSTAAGVGYNEQFF.

This chain links TRBV7-2 with TRBJ2-7; 13 positions agree with TRBD2. Germline-derived CDR1 and CDR2 are SGHTA and FQGNSA. V dropped 1 base and J dropped 3; count of bases not matched to a gene: 3. The CDR3 has 16 amino acids. DNA for the CDR3: TGTGCCAGCAGCTTAGAGGGGACTAGCGGGAACTACGAGCAGTACTTC. Translation: CASSLEGTSGNYEQYF.

This sequence joins TRBV19 and TRBJ2-1, with 11 bases aligning to TRBD2. The CDR3 extends over 16 amino acids. Germline assignment: CDR1 LNHDA and CDR2 SQIVND (reference sequence). V lost 5 bases, J lost 6 bases, and 9 bases stayed unmatched. The CDR3 loop is CASSPHSGRASNEQFF. For the CDR3, the DNA is TGTGCCAGTAGTCCGCATAGCGGGAGGGCGAGCAATGAGCAGTTCTTC.

The rearrangement links TRBV9 to TRBJ1-2; 7 bases agree with TRBD1. Trimming took 2 bases from V and 4 from J; bases not matched to a gene: 8. Per the germline V gene, CDR1 is SGDLS and CDR2 is YYNGEE. The CDR3 runs 15 residues. This chain's CDR3 is CASSVLDRVIYGYTF. DNA for the CDR3: TGTGCCAGCAGCGTCCTTGACAGGGTCATCTATGGCTACACCTTC. Full variable domain (missing parts from reference TRBV9 and TRBJ1-2): DSGVTQTPKHLITATGQRVTLRCSPRSGDLSVYWYQQSLDQGLQFLIQYYNGEERAKGNILERFSAQQFPDLHSELNLSSLELGDSALYFCASSVLDRVIYGYTFGSGTRLTVV.

The gene calls are TRBV18 and TRBJ1-1; 12 bases fit TRBD1. Germline V CDR1 and CDR2: KGHSH, LQKENI. The V segment lost 2 bases and the J segment 7 bases; nucleotides outside the gene matches: 5. CDR3 length: 15 amino acids. CDR3 region: CASSPWDRGQGEAFF. The CDR3 DNA reads as TGTGCCAGCTCACCATGGGACAGGGGGCAAGGTGAAGCTTTCTTT. Drawing the rest from reference TRBV18 and TRBJ1-1, the complete variable domain is NAGVMQNPRHLVRRRGQEARLRCSPMKGHSHVYWYRQLPEEGLKFMVYLQKENIIDESGMPKERFSAEFPKEGPSILRIQQVVRGDSAAYFCASSPWDRGQGEAFFGQGTRLTVV.

This rearrangement joins TRBV6-6 to TRBJ2-1; D is ambiguous. V was pared by 6 bases and J by 1 base, with 13 bases between. This CDR3 comprises 15 residues. Germline V lookup: CDR1 MNHNY, CDR2 SVGAGI (reference sequence). The CDR3: CASSLESWSYNEQFF. Written as DNA, the CDR3 is TGTGCCAGCAGCCTCGAGAGTTGGTCCTACAATGAGCAGTTCTTC.

The rearrangement links TRBV24-1 to TRBJ1-1; D is possibly TRBD1 (5 bases). Trimming left V 5 bases short and J 3 bases short, with 12 bases between. The CDR3 loop spans 14 amino acids. In germline, CDR1 is KGHDR, CDR2 SFDVKD. The DNA for the CDR3 is TGTGCCACCAGTGGGCCAGGGCGATACACTGAAGCTTTCTTT. This codes for CATSGPGRYTEAFF.

The genes are TRBV5-1 and TRBJ2-1; 8 bases are shared with TRBD2. This CDR3 is built from 15 residues. The junction had 7 bases not matched to a gene; V was cut back by 3 bases and J by 5 bases. Germline lookup yields CDR1 SGHRS and CDR2 YFSETQ. CDR3 sequence reads: CASSWTAGENNEQFF. The CDR3 DNA reads TGCGCCAGCAGCTGGACAGCGGGAGAGAACAATGAGCAGTTCTTC.

The rearrangement links TRBV27 to TRBJ2-7, with 7 positions matching TRBD1. Germline loops: CDR1 MNHEY, CDR2 SMNVEV (reference sequence). V lost 2 bases and J lost 2; bases outside the gene matches: 3. The CDR3 covers 14 residues. The CDR3 region is CASSLRTGAYEQYF. The DNA of the CDR3 is TGTGCCAGCAGTTTAAGGACAGGAGCCTACGAGCAGTACTTC.

The chain has TRBV2 and TRBJ2-5; D unresolved. The CDR3 runs to 13 residues. Germline V CDR1 and CDR2: SNHLY, FYNNEI. The V end was cut by 1 base, the J end by 3 bases, with 6 bases between. In nucleotides, the CDR3 is TGTGCCAGCAGTGAAGGTCAGGAAGAGACCCAGTACTTC. It specifies CASSEGQEETQYF. Together with reference TRBV2 and TRBJ2-5, the CDR3 gives the full variable domain: EPEVTQTPSHQVTQMGQEVILRCVPISNHLYFYWYRQILGQKVEFLVSFYNNEISEKSEIFDDQFSVERPDGSNFTLKIRSTKLEDSAMYFCASSEGQEETQYFGPGTRLLVL.

This chain connects TRBV3-1 (or the pseudogene TRBV3-2) to TRBJ1-5, with a weak D call TRBD1 (5 bases). Germline V gives CDR1 LGHDT, CDR2 YNNKEL (reference sequence). The CDR3 consists of 15 residues. The V end was cut by 6 bases, the J end by 0 bases, with 12 bases between. The CDR3 bases are TGTGCCAGCAGTCCCGGGGGATATAGCAATCAGCCCCAGCATTTT. This translates into CASSPGGYSNQPQHF.

The chain has TRBV5-1 and TRBJ2-1; D is possibly TRBD2 (6 bases). CDR1 is SGHRS and CDR2 is YFSETQ in the germline V gene. The CDR3 contains 15 residues. Trimming stripped 0 bases from V and 9 bases from J, with 16 bases between. CDR3 nucleotides: TGCGCCAGCAGCTTGGGCGGGGCCGGGGTCTTTGAGCAGTTCTTC. Amino acid sequence: CASSLGGAGVFEQFF.

This chain connects TRBV11-2 to TRBJ2-3, with 9 bases identical to TRBD1. Germline CDR1 is SGHAT and CDR2 is FQNNGV. The CDR3 loop spans 16 amino acids. With 4 bases clipped from V and 4 bases from J, the junction kept 9 bases outside the gene matches. The CDR3 sequence: CASSSGTGLSADTQYF. DNA for the CDR3: TGTGCCAGCAGCTCCGGGACAGGGTTGTCGGCAGATACGCAGTATTTT.

Concerning this clone: This CDR3 is also generated by other DNA sequences in the sample. V gene TRBV3-1 (or the pseudogene TRBV3-2) combines with J gene TRBJ1-5, with a possible D match to TRBD1 (6 bases). This CDR3 region has 15 residues. V lost 0 bases, J lost 5 bases, and 11 bases lay in between. Germline CDR1 reads LGHDT; CDR2 reads YNNKEL (reference sequence). CDR3 sequence (DNA): TGTGCCAGCAGCCAAGATGGGGCAGGGGATCAGCCCCAGCATTTT. This gives the protein CASSQDGAGDQPQHF.

The chain recombines TRBV7-9 with TRBJ2-5; 8 positions match TRBD2. The germline gives CDR1 SEHNR, CDR2 FQNEAQ (reference sequence). The V segment lost 7 bases and the J segment 4 bases; nucleotides outside the gene matches: 14. There are 16 residues in the CDR3. CDR3 DNA: TGTGCCAGCACCTTTAGGAACGGGGGGGCCGGAGAGACCCAGTACTTC. This codes for CASTFRNGGAGETQYF.

The chain employs TRBV7-3 and TRBJ1-1, with D unresolved. This CDR3 is built from 14 residues. Germline V gene sequence: CDR1 SGHTA, CDR2 FQGTGA. The germline V and J ends were trimmed by 0 bases and 2 bases, with 7 bases remaining between them. The CDR3 DNA reads TGTGCCAGCAGCTTAACTTCGGGAAACACTGAAGCTTTCTTT. Protein: CASSLTSGNTEAFF.

The chain employs TRBV18 and TRBJ2-5, with 11 nucleotides matching TRBD1. Germline values: CDR1 KGHSH, CDR2 LQKENI. The J segment lost 1 base and the V segment lost 5 bases, leaving 3 bases of the junction unmatched. The CDR3 is 15 residues long. CDR3 nucleotides: TGTGCCAGCTCAACGGACAGGGGGCCCCAAGAGACCCAGTACTTC. It codes for CASSTDRGPQETQYF.

V is TRBV25-1 and J is TRBJ1-1, with D unclear. The CDR3 sequence is 12 residues long. Germline CDR1 is MGHDK and CDR2 is SYGVNS. V was clipped by 6 bases and J by 3 bases, with 8 bases between them. Here the CDR3 reads CASSGGYTEAFF. The CDR3 DNA is TGTGCCAGCAGCGGAGGCTACACTGAAGCTTTCTTT.

The chain combines TRBV19 with TRBJ2-3; 8 positions match TRBD2. The CDR3 has 13 residues. V trimming: 4 bases; J trimming: 6 bases; junction bases outside the gene matches: 3. Germline CDR1 LNHDA, CDR2 SQIVND (reference sequence). CDR3 in DNA: TGTGCCAGTAGTAGCGGGAGGAGGGATACGCAGTATTTT. Amino acid sequence: CASSSGRRDTQYF.